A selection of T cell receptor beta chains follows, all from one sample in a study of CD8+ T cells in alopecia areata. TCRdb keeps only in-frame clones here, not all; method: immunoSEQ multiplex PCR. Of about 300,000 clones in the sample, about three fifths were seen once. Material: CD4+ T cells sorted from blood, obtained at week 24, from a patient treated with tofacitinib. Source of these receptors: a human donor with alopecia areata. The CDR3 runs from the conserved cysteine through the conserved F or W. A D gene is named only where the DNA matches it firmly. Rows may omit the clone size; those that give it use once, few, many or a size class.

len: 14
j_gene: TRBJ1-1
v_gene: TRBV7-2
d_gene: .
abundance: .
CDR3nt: TGTGCCAGCAGCTTACAGGGACGAGGCACTGAAGCTTTCTTT
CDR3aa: CASSLQGRGTEAFF

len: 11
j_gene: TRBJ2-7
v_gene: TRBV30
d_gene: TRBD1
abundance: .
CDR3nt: TGTGCCTGGCGACAGGGCTACGAGCAGTACTTC
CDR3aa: CAWRQGYEQYF

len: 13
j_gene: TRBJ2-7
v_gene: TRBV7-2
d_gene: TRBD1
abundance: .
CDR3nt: TGTGCCAGCAGCGAGACAGGGCCCTACGAGCAGTACTTC
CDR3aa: CASSETGPYEQYF

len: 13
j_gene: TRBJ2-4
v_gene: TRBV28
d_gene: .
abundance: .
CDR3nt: TGTGCCAGTGAGGAGAGGCCCAAAAACATTCAGTACTTC
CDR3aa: CASEERPKNIQYF

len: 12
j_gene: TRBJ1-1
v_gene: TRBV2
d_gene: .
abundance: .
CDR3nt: TGTGCCAGCAGTGAGAGGGAATCTGAAGCTTTCTTT
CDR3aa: CASSERESEAFF

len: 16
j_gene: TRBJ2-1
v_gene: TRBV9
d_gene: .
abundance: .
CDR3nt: TGTGCCAGCAGCGTCCCAGATCGTCCGCTGAGCGATGAGCAGTTCTTC
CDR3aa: CASSVPDRPLSDEQFF

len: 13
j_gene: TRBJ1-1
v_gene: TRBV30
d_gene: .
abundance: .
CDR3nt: TGTGCCTGGGTCAGGGTTCAGAACACTGAAGCTTTCTTT
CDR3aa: CAWVRVQNTEAFF

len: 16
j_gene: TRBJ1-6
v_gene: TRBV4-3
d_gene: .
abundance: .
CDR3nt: TGCGCCAGCAGCCAAGAGGGTCAGGGGTCTAATTCACCCCTCCACTTT
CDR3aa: CASSQEGQGSNSPLHF

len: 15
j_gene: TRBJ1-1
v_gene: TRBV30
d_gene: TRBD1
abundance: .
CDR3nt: TGTGCCTGGAGTACGACCGGGACAGTGAACACTGAAGCTTTCTTT
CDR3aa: CAWSTTGTVNTEAFF

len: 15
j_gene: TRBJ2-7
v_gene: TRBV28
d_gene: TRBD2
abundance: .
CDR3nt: TGTGCCAGCAGTTTCCCGGGGGGGAGCTCCTACGAGCAGTACTTC
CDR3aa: CASSFPGGSSYEQYF

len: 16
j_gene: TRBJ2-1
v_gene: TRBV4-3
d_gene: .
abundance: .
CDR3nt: TGCGCCAGCAGCCGAACATGGCTGGTTTCCTACAATGAGCAGTTCTTC
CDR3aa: CASSRTWLVSYNEQFF

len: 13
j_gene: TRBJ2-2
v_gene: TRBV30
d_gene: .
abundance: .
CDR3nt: TGTGCCTGGAGTATCACGAACACCGGGGAGCTGTTTTTT
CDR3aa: CAWSITNTGELFF

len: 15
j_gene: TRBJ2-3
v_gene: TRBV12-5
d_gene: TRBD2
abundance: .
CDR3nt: TGTGCTAGTGGTCCCCGGGGGGTCCTCACAGATACGCAGTATTTT
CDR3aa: CASGPRGVLTDTQYF

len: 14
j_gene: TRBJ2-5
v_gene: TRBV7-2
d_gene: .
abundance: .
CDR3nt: TGTGCCAGCAGCCTCCTAGGAGACCAAGAGACCCAGTACTTC
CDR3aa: CASSLLGDQETQYF

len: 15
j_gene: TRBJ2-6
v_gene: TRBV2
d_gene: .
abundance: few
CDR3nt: TGTGCCAGCAGCCTATCCCTCTCTGGGGCCAACGTCCTGACTTTC
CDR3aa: CASSLSLSGANVLTF

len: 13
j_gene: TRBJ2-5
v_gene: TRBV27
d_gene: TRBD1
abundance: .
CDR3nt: TGTGCCAGCAGGCCAGGGGGCCGAGAGACCCAGTACTTC
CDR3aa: CASRPGGRETQYF

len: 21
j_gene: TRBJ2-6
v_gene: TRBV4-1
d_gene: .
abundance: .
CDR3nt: TGCGCCAGCAGCCAAGAAGACGGGGTGATTAGGGTAGGATCCGGGGCCAACGTCCTGACTTTC
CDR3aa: CASSQEDGVIRVGSGANVLTF

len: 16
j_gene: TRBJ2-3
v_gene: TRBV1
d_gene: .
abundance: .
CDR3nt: TGCACCAGCAGTCCAGGACTAGCGGGGGGAGAAGATACGCAGTATTTT
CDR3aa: CTSSPGLAGGEDTQYF

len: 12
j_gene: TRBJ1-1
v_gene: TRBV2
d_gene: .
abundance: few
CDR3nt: TGTGCCAGCAGTGGGGAGACCACTGAAGCTTTCTTT
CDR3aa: CASSGETTEAFF

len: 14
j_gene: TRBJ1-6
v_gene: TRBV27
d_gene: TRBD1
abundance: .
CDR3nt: TGTGCCACCGGGTCTTGGGACAGAAAGTCACCCCTCCACTTT
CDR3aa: CATGSWDRKSPLHF

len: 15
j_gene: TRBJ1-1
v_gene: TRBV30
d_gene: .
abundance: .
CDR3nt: TGTGCCTGGAGTGGTCTCGTGGCCATGAACACTGAAGCTTTCTTT
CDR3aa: CAWSGLVAMNTEAFF

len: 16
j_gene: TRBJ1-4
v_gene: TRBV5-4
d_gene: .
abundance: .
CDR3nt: TGTGCCAGCAGCGACCGGTATCGAGGGACTAATGAAAAACTGTTTTTT
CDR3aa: CASSDRYRGTNEKLFF

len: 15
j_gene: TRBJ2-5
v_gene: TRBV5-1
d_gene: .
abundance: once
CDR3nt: TGCGCCAGCAGCCCGCTCATGGACATCCAAGAGACCCAGTACTTC
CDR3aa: CASSPLMDIQETQYF

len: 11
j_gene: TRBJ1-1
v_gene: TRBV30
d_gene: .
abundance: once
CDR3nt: TGTGCCTGGGCTGGGGGCACTGAAGCTTTCTTT
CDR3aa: CAWAGGTEAFF

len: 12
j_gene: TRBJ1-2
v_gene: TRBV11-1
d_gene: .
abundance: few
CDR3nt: TGTGCCAGCAGTTCGGGCCCGTCAGGCTACACCTTC
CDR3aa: CASSSGPSGYTF

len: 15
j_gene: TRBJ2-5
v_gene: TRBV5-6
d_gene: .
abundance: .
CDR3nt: TGTGCCAGCAGCTTGGCCGGGGCGGGGAAAGAGACCCAGTACTTC
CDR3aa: CASSLAGAGKETQYF

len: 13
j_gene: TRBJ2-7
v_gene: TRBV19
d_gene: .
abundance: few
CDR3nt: TGTGCCAGTAGTGGTCCTCTCATTTACGAGCAGTACTTC
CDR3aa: CASSGPLIYEQYF

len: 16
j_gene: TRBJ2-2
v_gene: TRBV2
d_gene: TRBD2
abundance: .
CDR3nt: TGTGCCAGCAGTTACCTTCCGGCGGGGGAAGCCGGGGAGCTGTTTTTT
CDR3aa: CASSYLPAGEAGELFF

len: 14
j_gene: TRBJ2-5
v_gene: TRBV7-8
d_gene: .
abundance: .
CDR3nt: TGTGCCAGCAGCCCAAACAGAGGGGCAGAGACCCAGTACTTC
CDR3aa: CASSPNRGAETQYF

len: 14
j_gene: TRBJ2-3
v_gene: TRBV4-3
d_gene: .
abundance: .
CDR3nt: TGCGCCAGCAGCCAAGTCCTAGCTGGAGATACGCAGTATTTT
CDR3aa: CASSQVLAGDTQYF

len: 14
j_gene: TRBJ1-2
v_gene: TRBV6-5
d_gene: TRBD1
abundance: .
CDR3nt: TGTGCCAGCAGAGGACAGGGCGGACACTATGGCTACACCTTC
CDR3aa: CASRGQGGHYGYTF

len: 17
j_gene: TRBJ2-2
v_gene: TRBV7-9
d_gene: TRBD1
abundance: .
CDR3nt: TGTGCCAGCAGCTTATTCCAAGGACAGGGATACACCGGGGAGCTGTTTTTT
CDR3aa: CASSLFQGQGYTGELFF

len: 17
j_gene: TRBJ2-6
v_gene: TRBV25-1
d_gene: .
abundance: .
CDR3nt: TGTGCCAGCAGTGAACGGGACGGAACCTCTGGGGCCAACGTCCTGACTTTC
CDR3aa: CASSERDGTSGANVLTF

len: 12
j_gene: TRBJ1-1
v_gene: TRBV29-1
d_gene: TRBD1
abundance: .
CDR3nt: TGCAGCATACAGGGGGCCGACACTGAAGCTTTCTTT
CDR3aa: CSIQGADTEAFF

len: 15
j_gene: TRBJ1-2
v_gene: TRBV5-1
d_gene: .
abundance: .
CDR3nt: TGCGCCAGCAGCTTCAGGCCCGACAGGTTATATGGCTACACCTTC
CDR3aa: CASSFRPDRLYGYTF

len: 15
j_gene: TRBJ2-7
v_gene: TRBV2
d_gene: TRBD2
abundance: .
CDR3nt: TGTGCCAGCAGACCAGCGGGGGGCATCTCCTACGAGCAGTACTTC
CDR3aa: CASRPAGGISYEQYF

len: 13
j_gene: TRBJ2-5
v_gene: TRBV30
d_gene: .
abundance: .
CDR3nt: TGTGCCTGGAGTGCCGGGACCACGGAGACCCAGTACTTC
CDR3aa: CAWSAGTTETQYF

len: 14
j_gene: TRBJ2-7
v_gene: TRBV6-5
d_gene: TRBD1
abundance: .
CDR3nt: TGTGCCAGCAGCTCGGGACAGGGTGGCTACGAGCAGTACTTC
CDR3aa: CASSSGQGGYEQYF

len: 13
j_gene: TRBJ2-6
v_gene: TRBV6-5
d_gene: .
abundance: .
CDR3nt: TGTGCCAGCACCACCCCCGGGGCCAACGTCCTGACTTTC
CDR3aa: CASTTPGANVLTF

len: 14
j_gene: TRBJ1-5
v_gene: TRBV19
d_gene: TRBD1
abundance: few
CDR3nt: TGTGCCAGTACTGGGACAGGCAACAATCAGCCCCAGCATTTT
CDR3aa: CASTGTGNNQPQHF

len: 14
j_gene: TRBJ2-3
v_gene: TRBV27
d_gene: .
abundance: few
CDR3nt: TGTGCCAGCAGCCACGGGCCGCCTGGAGATACGCAGTATTTT
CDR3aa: CASSHGPPGDTQYF

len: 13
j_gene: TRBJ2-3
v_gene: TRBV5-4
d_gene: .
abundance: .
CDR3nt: TGTGCCAGCAGCTCGACGAACACAGATACGCAGTATTTT
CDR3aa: CASSSTNTDTQYF

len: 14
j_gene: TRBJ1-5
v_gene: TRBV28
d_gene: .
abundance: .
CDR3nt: TGTGCCAGCAGCGTCGATGGGGGTTATCAGCCCCAGCATTTT
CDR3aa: CASSVDGGYQPQHF

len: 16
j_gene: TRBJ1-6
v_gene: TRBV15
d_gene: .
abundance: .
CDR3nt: TGTGCCACCAGCAGAGACAAGACCATACCCAATTCACCCCTCCACTTT
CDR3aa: CATSRDKTIPNSPLHF

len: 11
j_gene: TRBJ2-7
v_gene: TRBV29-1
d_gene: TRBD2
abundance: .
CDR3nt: TGCAGCGTGGCGGGAGTATACGAGCAGTACTTC
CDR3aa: CSVAGVYEQYF

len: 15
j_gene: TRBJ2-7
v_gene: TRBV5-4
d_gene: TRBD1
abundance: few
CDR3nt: TGTGCCAGCAGCTCGGGACAGGGGGTAGAATACGAGCAGTACTTC
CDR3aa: CASSSGQGVEYEQYF

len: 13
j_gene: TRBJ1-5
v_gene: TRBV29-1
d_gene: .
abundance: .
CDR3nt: TGCAGCGTTGAAGTGGCCAGAGATCAGCCCCAGCATTTT
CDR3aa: CSVEVARDQPQHF

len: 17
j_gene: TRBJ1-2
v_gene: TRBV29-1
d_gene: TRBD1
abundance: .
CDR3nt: TGCAGCGTTGATGGACCGAGGGACAGCATAGCTAACTATGGCTACACCTTC
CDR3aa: CSVDGPRDSIANYGYTF

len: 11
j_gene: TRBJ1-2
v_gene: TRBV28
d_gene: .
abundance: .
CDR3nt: TGTGCCAGCACGGGAGGCTATGGCTACACCTTC
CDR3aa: CASTGGYGYTF

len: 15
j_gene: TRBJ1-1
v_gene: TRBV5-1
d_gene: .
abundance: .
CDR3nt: TGCGCCAGCAGCTTATTCCCGGGACGGGACACTGAAGCTTTCTTT
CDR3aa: CASSLFPGRDTEAFF

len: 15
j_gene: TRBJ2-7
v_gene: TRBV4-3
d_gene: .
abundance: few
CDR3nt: TGCGCCAGCAGCCAAGACTCGGGGAACTCCTACGAGCAGTACTTC
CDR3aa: CASSQDSGNSYEQYF

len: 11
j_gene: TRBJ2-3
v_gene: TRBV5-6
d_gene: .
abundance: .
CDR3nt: TGTGCCAGCACCGCTTCAGATACGCAGTATTTT
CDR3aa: CASTASDTQYF

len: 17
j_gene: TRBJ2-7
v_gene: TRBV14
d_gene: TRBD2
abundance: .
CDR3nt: TGTGCCAGCAGCCGAGGGACTAGCGGGACGAAACGGTACGAGCAGTACTTC
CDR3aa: CASSRGTSGTKRYEQYF

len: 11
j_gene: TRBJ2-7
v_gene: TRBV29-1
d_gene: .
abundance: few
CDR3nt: TGCAGCGTTATGCTAACCTACGAGCAGTACTTC
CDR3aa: CSVMLTYEQYF

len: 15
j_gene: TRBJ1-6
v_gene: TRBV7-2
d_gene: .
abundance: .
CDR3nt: TGTGCCAGCAGCCCGAGGAGGGCTAATAATTCACCCCTCCACTTT
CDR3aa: CASSPRRANNSPLHF

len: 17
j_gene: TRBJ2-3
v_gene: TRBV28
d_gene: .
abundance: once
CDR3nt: TGTGCCAGCAGTTTCCCGCTAGGGCGGGCGAGCACAGATACGCAGTATTTT
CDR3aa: CASSFPLGRASTDTQYF

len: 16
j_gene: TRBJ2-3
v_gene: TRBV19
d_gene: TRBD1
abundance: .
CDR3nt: TGTGCCAGTAGGGGTCCCGGGACAGCTAGCACAGATACGCAGTATTTT
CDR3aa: CASRGPGTASTDTQYF

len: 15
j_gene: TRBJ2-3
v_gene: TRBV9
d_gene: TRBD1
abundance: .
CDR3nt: TGTGCCAGCAGCGTAGCGGGACAGCACACAGATACGCAGTATTTT
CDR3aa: CASSVAGQHTDTQYF